This is a list of T cell receptor beta chains from one sample in a study of cytomegalovirus exposure and HLA in healthy donors. The assay was immunoSEQ multiplex PCR, and TCRdb's table has in-frame clones only and misses some. In the table there are around 150,000 clones, roughly 70% of which are singletons. The sample was PBMCs. The receptors were gathered from a man in his forties in good health and CMV-seronegative. The CDR3 runs from the conserved cysteine through the conserved F or W. D genes are given only for firm matches. A clone size is listed for some rows: how often the clone was seen (once, few, many), or a class if it is expanded.

v_call	j_call	d_call	clone_size	cdr3_nt	cdr3_aa
TRBV5-6	TRBJ2-3	.	few	TGTGCCAGCAGCTTATCTCTCGCAGGCACAGATACGCAGTATTTT	CASSLSLAGTDTQYF
TRBV6-5	TRBJ1-1	.	.	TGTGCCAGCAGCGGGGGACCGGACATTAACACTGAAGCTTTCTTT	CASSGGPDINTEAFF
TRBV2	TRBJ2-1	.	.	TGTGCCAGCATGGCTTCTAGCTCCTACAATGAGCAGTTCTTC	CASMASSSYNEQFF
TRBV27	TRBJ2-2	.	.	TGTGCCAGCAGTTTAGGCGGTACCGGGGAGCTGTTTTTT	CASSLGGTGELFF
TRBV2	TRBJ2-1	TRBD2	few	TGTGCCAGCAGTGAAGCGCCGGGGAGCGGGGATGAGCAGTTCTTC	CASSEAPGSGDEQFF
TRBV5-3	TRBJ2-3	TRBD1	few	TGTGCCAGAAGCCCCACCCGGCCGGACAGGGAAATCGGCACAGATACGCAGTATTTT	CARSPTRPDREIGTDTQYF
TRBV28	TRBJ2-7	TRBD1	.	TGTGCCAGCAGTTTTGTGGACAGGAGCTCCTACGAGCAGTACTTC	CASSFVDRSSYEQYF
TRBV6-5	TRBJ2-7	TRBD1	.	TGTGCCAGCAGTTATACCGGGACAGGGGGCTCCTACGAGCAGTACTTC	CASSYTGTGGSYEQYF
TRBV4-1	TRBJ2-2	.	.	TGCGCCAGCAGCCAAAGCTCCCGGGAGCTGTTTTTT	CASSQSSRELFF
TRBV7-2	TRBJ1-6	.	.	TGTGCCAGCAGCTTCGTGCTGGGCCCCTCACCCCTCCACTTT	CASSFVLGPSPLHF
TRBV30	TRBJ2-5	.	.	TGTGCCTGGAGCCCCAGGGGACAAGAGACCCAGTACTTC	CAWSPRGQETQYF
TRBV27	TRBJ1-1	.	.	TGTGCCAGCAGAGGCTCCGAGGTGGCTTTCTTT	CASRGSEVAFF
TRBV9	TRBJ2-2	TRBD2	once	TGTGCCAGCAGCCGCCTGGGGACTAGCTTCCGGGCCGGGGAGCTGTTTTTT	CASSRLGTSFRAGELFF
TRBV5-3	TRBJ1-6	.	.	TGTGCCAGAAGCTTGGGGTTGGACAAGGTTTCACCCCTCCACTTT	CARSLGLDKVSPLHF
TRBV5-1	TRBJ2-6	.	.	TGCGCCAGCAGCTTCCTCCTGAGCTCTGGGGCCAACGTCCTGACTTTC	CASSFLLSSGANVLTF
TRBV7-9	TRBJ1-2	TRBD1	.	TGTGCCAGCAGCCCTGGGACAGGGGAACTTCTCAACTATGGCTACACCTTC	CASSPGTGELLNYGYTF
TRBV5-1	TRBJ1-2	TRBD1	.	TGCGCCAGCAGCCAGTCGACAGGGGGCTATGGCTACACCTTC	CASSQSTGGYGYTF
TRBV4-3	TRBJ2-3	TRBD2	few	TGCGCCAGCAGCCAAGGAAGCAGTCAAAATCTAGCGGGAGATTCAGATACGCAGTATTTT	CASSQGSSQNLAGDSDTQYF
TRBV4-1	TRBJ2-1	TRBD2	once	TGCGCCAGCAGCCCAACTAGCGGGGGAGTCAGCGCCTACAATGAGCAGTTCTTC	CASSPTSGGVSAYNEQFF
TRBV6-1	TRBJ2-7	TRBD2	.	TGTGCCAGCAGAGGGACTACGAGCTCCTACGAGCAGTACTTC	CASRGTTSSYEQYF
TRBV7-2	TRBJ2-3	.	.	TGTGCCAGCAAAAAGGGAGCAGATACGCAGTATTTT	CASKKGADTQYF
TRBV5-4	TRBJ2-6	TRBD2	.	TGTGCCAGCAGCTTGCCGGGGGGGGCCTTTGGGGCCAACGTCCTGACTTTC	CASSLPGGAFGANVLTF
TRBV5-1	TRBJ2-2	TRBD1	.	TGCGCCAGCAGCCGAACAGGGGAAAACACCGGGGAGCTGTTTTTT	CASSRTGENTGELFF
TRBV9	TRBJ2-7	TRBD1	few	TGTGCCAGCAGCGTCGGACAGGGGGTTCCCTACGAGCAGTACTTC	CASSVGQGVPYEQYF
TRBV2	TRBJ2-1	TRBD2	.	TGTGCCAGCAGTGAACGGGGGAGAGCGGGGTCCTACAATGAGCAGTTCTTC	CASSERGRAGSYNEQFF
TRBV4-1	TRBJ2-1	.	few	TGCGCCAGCAGATCAGTTCCCGATGGCTCCTACAATGAGCAGTTCTTC	CASRSVPDGSYNEQFF
TRBV4-1	TRBJ1-2	TRBD1	.	TGCGCCAGCAGCCAAGAGGACAGGGGAGACTATGGCTACACCTTC	CASSQEDRGDYGYTF
TRBV27	TRBJ2-5	TRBD2	.	TGTGCCAGCAGTTCAAACTTTCTAGCGGGAGAGGAGACCCAGTACTTC	CASSSNFLAGEETQYF
TRBV2	TRBJ2-5	TRBD1	.	TGTGCCAGCATTCCATCCTGGGGGACAGGCGAGGGGGGGACCCAGTACTTC	CASIPSWGTGEGGTQYF
TRBV2	TRBJ2-5	TRBD1	few	TGTGCCAGCACCCGGGACAGGGGGACCCAGTACTTC	CASTRDRGTQYF
TRBV7-6	TRBJ2-7	.	.	TGTGCCAGCAGCACCGGACCAATAGGGGACGAGCAGTACTTC	CASSTGPIGDEQYF
TRBV11-3	TRBJ1-5	.	few	TGTGCCAGCAGCTTAGAAAGGACAGTTGATAGCAATCAGCCCCAGCATTTT	CASSLERTVDSNQPQHF
TRBV7-3	TRBJ2-3	TRBD2	.	TGTGCCAGCAGCTTAACTAGGCTAGCGGGGTTCACAGATACGCAGTATTTT	CASSLTRLAGFTDTQYF
TRBV5-4	TRBJ2-7	.	.	TGTGCCAGCAGCCCCACAGGCGGATACGAGCAGTACTTC	CASSPTGGYEQYF
TRBV6-6	TRBJ1-2	.	.	TGTGCCAGCAGTTACTTACAGGGTAGCTATGGCTACACCTTC	CASSYLQGSYGYTF
TRBV11-1	TRBJ2-7	TRBD2	.	TGTGCCAGCAGCCTAGGGACTAGCGGGAGTCCCTACGAGCAGTACTTC	CASSLGTSGSPYEQYF
TRBV7-2	TRBJ2-7	TRBD1	.	TGTGCCAGCAGCTTAACCGGGACAGGGAGCTACGAGCAGTACTTC	CASSLTGTGSYEQYF
TRBV19	TRBJ2-3	TRBD2	.	TGTGCCAGTAGGGTCGCGGGGGCAGATACGCAGTATTTT	CASRVAGADTQYF
TRBV2	TRBJ1-1	.	.	TGTGCCATTTATCGTGGCATGAACACTGAAGCTTTCTTT	CAIYRGMNTEAFF
TRBV13	TRBJ2-5	TRBD1	.	TGTGCCAGCAGCGACGGACAGGGAGAGACCCAGTACTTC	CASSDGQGETQYF
TRBV27	TRBJ2-4	.	.	TGTGCCAGCAGTTTCTGGGGGCCGGGAAACATTCAGTACTTC	CASSFWGPGNIQYF
TRBV2	TRBJ1-1	TRBD1	.	TGTGCCAGCAGTTTTAATACAGGGGGCACTGAAGCTTTCTTT	CASSFNTGGTEAFF
TRBV27	TRBJ2-3	TRBD2	.	TGTGCCAGCAGGGAGACTAGCGGGAGGGCCGGAGATACGCAGTATTTT	CASRETSGRAGDTQYF
TRBV19	TRBJ1-5	.	once	TGTGCCAGTAGTATAAGGGGATCGAATCAGCCCCAGCATTTT	CASSIRGSNQPQHF
TRBV5-1	TRBJ2-5	.	.	TGCGCCAGCAGCGGAGGGACTCTGGGAGAGACCCAGTACTTC	CASSGGTLGETQYF
TRBV9	TRBJ1-1	.	.	TGTGCCAGCAGCTCACAAGGACAGCCGAACACTGAAGCTTTCTTT	CASSSQGQPNTEAFF
TRBV4-3	TRBJ2-7	TRBD2	.	TGCGCCAGCAGCCAAGGAAAACTAGCGGGACCCTACGAGCAGTACTTC	CASSQGKLAGPYEQYF
TRBV9	TRBJ1-2	.	.	TGTGCCAGCATGAGGGGGAACTATGGCTACACCTTC	CASMRGNYGYTF
TRBV19	TRBJ1-1	.	few	TGTGCCAGTAGTCCTATTGGGGGCCCGGCTTTCTTT	CASSPIGGPAFF
TRBV7-2	TRBJ1-2	TRBD1	.	TGTGCCAGCAGCTCCGGACAGGGGGCGGAAGTCTATGGCTACACCTTC	CASSSGQGAEVYGYTF
TRBV7-9	TRBJ1-1	.	.	TGTGCCAGCAGCTTCCGGACAGCCGAAGCTTTCTTT	CASSFRTAEAFF
TRBV10-3	TRBJ2-1	TRBD2	.	TGTGCCATCTCGGGACTAGCGGAAAACAATGAGCAGTTCTTC	CAISGLAENNEQFF
TRBV7-3	TRBJ1-1	.	once	TGTGCCAGCAGCTTAATATGTGACAGGCCTCTGTTATTCGAAGCTTTCTTT	CASSLICDRPLLFEAFF
TRBV2	TRBJ1-5	.	.	TGTGCCAGCAGTTGGGGGGGAACGGATCAGCCCCAGCATTTT	CASSWGGTDQPQHF
TRBV7-3	TRBJ2-1	TRBD1	few	TGTGCCAGCAGCTTAAGTGGGACAGGTTCCCTTGGGGAGCAGTTCTTC	CASSLSGTGSLGEQFF
TRBV6-5	TRBJ1-2	.	.	TGTGCCAGCAGAACCCAGGGTTATGGCTACACCTTC	CASRTQGYGYTF
TRBV25-1	TRBJ1-5	TRBD1	.	TGTGCCAACCCGGGACAGGGAAACAATCAGCCCCAGCATTTT	CANPGQGNNQPQHF
TRBV6-6	TRBJ1-2	.	.	TGTGCCAGCAGCACGGGCTATGGCTACACCTTC	CASSTGYGYTF